Below, 21 T cell receptor beta chains from the same sample are listed, as sequenced in a study of T cell responses to AZD1222 COVID-19 vaccine (dated by TCRdb to about 2021). The protocol used for the library was the immunoSEQ multiplex PCR assay. TCRdb mirrors the immuneACCESS table, restricted to in-frame sequences. Some clones are absent from its copies; in checked studies, under half trace to an unresolved V gene, and the reason for the others is unknown. The sample data list roughly 130,000 clones, and about 90% of these were observed just once. Of the sample, roughly 7.6% falls within the top ten clones. Reading the label with the study, this specimen's time point is: about 28 days (+/-7) after the second vaccine dose. Interpreted using the paper, the treatment or condition label stands for: meningococcal conjugate vaccine given as trial control. The sequencing used peripheral blood, collected 28 days after the second dose of the MenACWY control vaccine. The source is an adult who received the MenACWY meningococcal vaccine as a control.

Note on this clone: One end of the junction varies from germline; a read error may be responsible. The V call is TRBV7-7, the J call TRBJ1-4; the match to TRBD1 covers 9 bases. Germline V gene data show CDR1 as SSHAT and CDR2 as FNYEAQ (reference sequence). CDR3 length equals 15 residues. CDR3 nucleotide sequence: TGTGCTAGCAGCCAAGGGACAGGGTATAATGAAAAACTGTTTTTT. Translated: CASSQGTGYNEKLFF.

The rearrangement uses TRBV9 and TRBJ2-1; D may correspond to TRBD1 or TRBD2 (6 bases each). CDR1 is SGDLS and CDR2 is YYNGEE in the germline V gene. This CDR3 is built from 15 residues. Trimming took off 4 bases at V and 7 bases at J, with 18 bases between the two ends. Here the CDR3 reads CASSPPGAVGNEQFF. CDR3 sequence (DNA): TGTGCCAGCAGCCCCCCGGGGGCGGTTGGGAATGAGCAGTTCTTC.

V is TRBV3-1 (or the pseudogene TRBV3-2) and J is TRBJ2-1; unclear D gene. Trimming took off 2 bases at V and 0 bases at J, with 5 bases between the two ends. Germline CDR1 LGHDT, CDR2 YNNKEL (reference sequence). This CDR3 has 14 residues. DNA of the CDR3: TGTGCCAGCAGCCAAACCTACTCCTACAATGAGCAGTTCTTC. Its protein product is CASSQTYSYNEQFF.

The chain has TRBV7-2 and TRBJ2-7; a possible D gene is TRBD2 (5 bases). This CDR3 region has 16 residues. Germline V gene sequence: CDR1 SGHTA, CDR2 FQGNSA. Trimming took 3 bases from V and 6 from J, leaving 21 bases between them. The CDR3 sequence: CASSLRERLPWSEQYF. CDR3 sequence (DNA): TGTGCCAGCAGCTTGAGGGAACGGCTCCCCTGGTCCGAGCAGTACTTC.

The chain joins TRBV11-3 to TRBJ2-2; the D gene is possibly TRBD2 (6 bases). V dropped 5 bases and J dropped 7 bases, with 14 bases sitting between them. The CDR3 contains 14 residues. CDR1 and CDR2 (germline): SGHNT, YENEEA. DNA of the CDR3: TGTGCCAGCAGCCCTAGGGGAGGCGGCGGGGAGCTGTTTTTT. It is translated as CASSPRGGGGELFF.

V gene TRBV6-6 combines with J gene TRBJ1-4; D remains ambiguous. The V gene's germline CDR1 is MNHNY and CDR2 SVGAGI (reference sequence). CDR3 length: 16 amino acids. Deletions cut 5 bases from V and 4 bases from J, with 17 bases between. CDR3 DNA: TGTGCCAGCAGTCGAACCTGGGCTTTGGGTAATGAAAAACTGTTTTTT. Translating gives CASSRTWALGNEKLFF.

The rearrangement joins TRBV7-2 to TRBJ2-7; D could derive from TRBD1 or TRBD2 (5 bases each). The CDR3 totals 15 residues. Germline V CDR1 and CDR2: SGHTA, FQGNSA. V was clipped by 3 bases and J by 5 bases, with 17 bases between them. The CDR3 sequence: CASSFLGPREDEQYF. The CDR3 coding sequence is TGTGCCAGCAGCTTTCTGGGGCCCCGGGAAGACGAGCAGTACTTC.

This chain connects TRBV7-3 to TRBJ2-2; D remains unclear. V lost 6 bases, J lost 4 bases, and 12 bases lay in between. This CDR3 contains 14 residues. Per germline, CDR1 SGHTA and CDR2 FQGTGA. DNA for the CDR3: TGTGCCAGCAGGGTACACCGGACCACCGGGGAGCTGTTTTTT. It is translated as CASRVHRTTGELFF.

The chain combines TRBV6-4 with TRBJ1-1, with 8 bases fitting TRBD1. The CDR3 spans 14 residues. V dropped 2 bases and J dropped 4; count of bases not matched to a gene: 3. Germline loops: CDR1 MRHNA, CDR2 SNTAGT. CDR3 in amino acids: CASSDTDRGTEAFF. The CDR3, as DNA: TGTGCCAGCAGTGACACCGACAGGGGCACTGAAGCTTTCTTT.

The J gene is TRBJ2-7, the V gene TRBV9; D uncertain. The V and J ends lost 2 bases and 0 bases respectively, with 9 bases between them. There are 14 residues in the CDR3. Germline CDR1 is SGDLS and CDR2 is YYNGEE. The CDR3 spells CASSVSAFSYEQYF. Written as DNA, the CDR3 is TGTGCCAGCAGCGTCTCAGCATTCTCCTACGAGCAGTACTTC.

A single count supports this clone. The chain joins TRBV5-6 to TRBJ2-7; 7 bases agree with TRBD2. With V trimmed by 0 bases and J by 0 bases, 9 bases remained unmatched. The CDR3 sequence is 17 residues long. The germline gives CDR1 SGHDT, CDR2 YYEEEE. This chain's CDR3 is CASSLDGAGTSSYEQYF. CDR3 sequence (DNA): TGTGCCAGCAGCTTGGATGGAGCGGGAACAAGCTCCTACGAGCAGTACTTC.

In this sample, this clone turned up a few times. This chain's CDR3 is CASSLLAGAYEQYF. In DNA form, the CDR3 reads TGTGCCAGCAGCTTGCTAGCGGGAGCCTACGAGCAGTACTTC. The J gene is TRBJ2-7, the V gene TRBV7-9; the match to TRBD2 covers 10 bases. V lost 3 bases, J lost 2 bases, and 1 base stayed unmatched. CDR1 is SEHNR and CDR2 is FQNEAQ in the germline V gene (reference sequence). This CDR3 region has 14 residues. The full variable domain, its missing parts supplied by reference TRBV7-9 and TRBJ2-7, is DTGVSQNPRHKITKRGQNVTFRCDPISEHNRLYWYRQTLGQGPEFLTYFQNEAQLEKSRLLSDRFSAERPKGSFSTLEIQRTEQGDSAMYLCASSLLAGAYEQYFGPGTRLTVT.

The V gene is TRBV19, the J gene TRBJ2-1, with D perhaps TRBD1 (6 bases). The CDR3 runs to 14 residues. The germline CDR1 and CDR2 sequences are LNHDA and SQIVND (reference sequence). Trimming removed 4 bases from V and 6 bases from J, with 13 bases in between. The CDR3 sequence is CASSNPGVGNEQFF. The CDR3 nucleotides read TGTGCCAGTAGTAATCCAGGGGTCGGCAATGAGCAGTTCTTC.

V and J are TRBV5-1 and TRBJ2-3; D is unresolved. The CDR3 runs 11 residues. Germline lookup yields CDR1 SGHRS and CDR2 YFSETQ. V was pared by 1 base and J by 5 bases, with 2 bases between. The CDR3 is CASSLKDTQYF. CDR3 nucleotides: TGCGCCAGCAGCTTGAAAGATACGCAGTATTTT.

The chain combines TRBV6-5 with TRBJ1-2, with D maybe TRBD1 (5 bases). The V end lost 0 bases, the J end lost 8 bases, and 13 bases lay between the germline ends. Per germline, CDR1 MNHEY and CDR2 SVGAGI. The length of the CDR3 is 14 residues. The CDR3 coding sequence is TGTGCCAGCAGTTACTCGGAGGGACGGGCGGGCTACACCTTC. Translated: CASSYSEGRAGYTF.

This CDR3 is CASSDEAGLSYNEQFF. The CDR3 nucleotides are TGTGCCAGCAGCGACGAAGCGGGTCTCTCCTACAATGAGCAGTTCTTC. The rearrangement uses TRBV2 and TRBJ2-1, with TRBD2 as a possible D gene (6 bases). The CDR3 length is 16 residues. Germline V gene data show CDR1 as SNHLY and CDR2 as FYNNEI. Trimming removed 6 bases at V and 0 bases at J, with 15 bases between.

The rearrangement links TRBV2 to TRBJ1-3; D gene uncertain. The CDR3 loop spans 14 amino acids. V lost 7 bases and J 0 bases, leaving 10 bases between the germline ends. The germline CDR1 and CDR2 sequences are SNHLY and FYNNEI. CDR3 loop: CASTDGFSGNTIYF. CDR3 in DNA: TGTGCCAGCACCGACGGATTCTCTGGAAACACCATATATTTT.

The rearrangement links TRBV19 to TRBJ2-7; 8 bases map to TRBD1. Per germline, CDR1 LNHDA and CDR2 SQIVND (reference sequence). V was pared by 6 bases and J by 6 bases, with 4 bases of the junction left unmatched. This CDR3 spans 12 amino acids. In DNA, the CDR3 is TGTGCCAGTAGGCAACAGGGGGGCGAGCAGTACTTC. As protein: CASRQQGGEQYF.

The V call is TRBV5-8, the J call TRBJ1-5, with D perhaps TRBD1 (5 bases). Germline CDR1 reads SGHTS; CDR2 reads YDEGEE. The CDR3 consists of 15 residues. Trimming took 4 bases from V and 0 from J, leaving 11 bases between them. CDR3 coding DNA: TGTGCCAGCAGCGAGGGGAGGGTTAGCAATCAGCCCCAGCATTTT. Translating gives CASSEGRVSNQPQHF.

A single count supports this clone. The chain is built from TRBV7-9 and TRBJ2-1, with no clear D. This CDR3 is built from 16 residues. Germline CDR1 reads SEHNR; CDR2 reads FQNEAQ (reference sequence). V lost 0 bases to trimming and J lost 3 bases, with 12 bases between them. The CDR3 reads CASSLAGIWDYNEQFF. The CDR3, as DNA: TGTGCCAGCAGCTTAGCGGGGATATGGGACTACAATGAGCAGTTCTTC.

The rearrangement joins TRBV21-1 to TRBJ1-1; the table's D call, TRBD1, was not checked against the DNA. TRBV21-1 is tagged as a pseudogene. The CDR3 has 14 amino acids. The CDR3 sequence: CASSLGQGGTEAFF. The CDR3 nucleotides are TGTGCCAGCAGCCTGGGACAGGGGGGCACTGAAGCTTTCTTT.